This TCR beta chain was captured in a study of blood T cells in healthy people across ages (dated by TCRdb to the mid-2010s). With regard to the full study: In model experiments, template switching captured roughly one uniquely barcoded TCR beta cDNA molecule for every two T cells. Using deep sequencing normalized with unique cDNA molecular identifiers, the study measured how TCR beta repertoire diversity changes with age. Donors were grouped into four age groups: young (average approximately 15 years), middle-aged (around 39), aged (around 60) and long-lived (over 80). Two additional independent replicas of 1 million unique cDNA reads from the same blood draw were analyzed for two donors (one aged 18 to 30 and one aged 80 or older). To avoid experimental bias, donors of different ages were spread randomly across the sequencing lanes. The research as a whole found: Observed TCR beta diversity per million T cells fell roughly linearly with age, and a significant reduction was already apparent by age around 39. Donor CMV infection status was unknown, potentially confounding age-related changes in expanded clonotypes. Observed TCR beta diversity correlated strongly with the percentage of naive T cells measured by flow cytometry. The long-lived group showed more naive CD4+ T cells, fewer expanded clones and increased TCR diversity than the aged group, suggesting age selection. Conclusive comparison of naive and antigen-experienced compartments was prevented by the profiling of bulk unsorted PBMCs. Estimates of total diversity based on one million sequenced T cells were regarded as lower bounds and as underestimates.

V gives up 0 bases and J gives up 4 bases, and the segment between their germline ends measures 7 bases. From the cysteine through the phenylalanine, the CDR3 covers 14 amino acids. The retained sequence is limited to the CDR3, 42 bases, with the frame set at the first base. The germline V gene encodes CDR1 SGHRS and CDR2 YFSETQ. Of note for this clonotype: Its antigen remains unidentified. There are no base qualities to consult, and no much larger clone falls within one base.

The library came from 5' RACE. Sequencer: Illumina HiSeq 2500. A second roughly 6 to 11 cycle PCR used a sample-barcoded 5' primer and a J-beta primer mix. A unique molecular identifier was introduced onto each TCR beta cDNA molecule by a template-switch 5' adaptor carrying 12 random nucleotides. Each sample yielded at least 3 million CDR3-containing paired-end reads. First-strand cDNA was synthesized from all RNA with the Mint cDNA synthesis kit, primed by a TRBC-specific oligonucleotide. After uracil-DNA glycosylase treatment, a first 18-cycle PCR used universal primers M1SS and BC2_uni_R on all cDNA. The study's own analysis went as follows. Normalization of each sample was performed by random selection of 1 million high-quality reads, each carrying a distinct molecular identifier. Instead of being binned into consensus sequences, reads that shared molecular identifiers were thrown out. CDR3 identification, clonotype clustering and error correction used MiTCR with a Q25 quality threshold and the strictest error-elimination algorithm. A nonparametric unseen species model with Euler transformation was used to estimate lower-bound total TCR beta diversity. TCRdb took the public reads, trimmed them with fastp at Q25, ran MiXCR for clone calling and kept in-frame beta chains. Each CDR3 protein appears once, grouped with its most common genes and DNA. Clone size and V and J calls follow TCRdb, not the original study. The sample table lists approximately 1.5 million distinct CDR3 sequences, roughly two fifths of them with a count of one. The ten largest make up over 3.5% of the sample.

Donors were about 36 systemically healthy Caucasian individuals from Russia aged roughly 6 to 90 years. Roughly 10 milliliters of peripheral blood were drawn from each donor into EDTA-treated Vacutainer tubes. PBMCs were isolated by Ficoll-Paque density-gradient centrifugation, with at least 6 million obtained per sample. Total RNA, at least 5 micrograms per sample, was extracted from PBMCs with Trizol reagent. For every donor, flow cytometry on a PBMC aliquot measured the percentage of naive CD45RAhigh/CD27high T cells. The TCR sequence derives from a woman aged 18 to 35 in good health. The sample was blood. The chain couples TRBV5-1 to TRBJ1-4; the D gene identity is not certain. The CDR3 is CASSLAVDNEKLFF. At the DNA level, the sequence is TGCGCCAGCAGCTTGGCCGTAGATAATGAAAAACTGTTTTTT.